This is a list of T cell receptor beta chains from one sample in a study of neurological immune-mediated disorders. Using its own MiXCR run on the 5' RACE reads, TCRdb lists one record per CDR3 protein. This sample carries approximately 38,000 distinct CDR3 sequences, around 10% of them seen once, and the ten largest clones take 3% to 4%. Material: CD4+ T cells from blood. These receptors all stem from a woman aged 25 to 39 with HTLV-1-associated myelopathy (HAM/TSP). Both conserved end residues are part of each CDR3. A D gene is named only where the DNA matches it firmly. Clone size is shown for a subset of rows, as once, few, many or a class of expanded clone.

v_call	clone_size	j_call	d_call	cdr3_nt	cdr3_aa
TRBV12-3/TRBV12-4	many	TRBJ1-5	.	TGTGCCAGCAGTTTAGGGGTCGGTCAGCCCCAGCATTTT	CASSLGVGQPQHF
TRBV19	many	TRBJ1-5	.	TGTGCCAGTAGTATTTTCCCGGGGGGAAATCAGCCCCAGCATTTT	CASSIFPGGNQPQHF
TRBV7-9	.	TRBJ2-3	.	TGTGCCAGCAGCTTAGGGTTTGGGGGCGGCACAGATACGCAGTATTTT	CASSLGFGGGTDTQYF
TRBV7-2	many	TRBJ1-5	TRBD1	TGTGCCAGCAGCTCGACAGGGGGCTACGTTAATCAGCCCCAGCATTTT	CASSSTGGYVNQPQHF
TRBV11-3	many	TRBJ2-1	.	TGTGCCAGCAGCTTATCGTTTCGCTCTGAGCAGTTCTTC	CASSLSFRSEQFF
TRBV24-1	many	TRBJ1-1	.	TGTGCCACCAGTGTCACAGGAAACATGAACACTGAAGCTTTCTTT	CATSVTGNMNTEAFF
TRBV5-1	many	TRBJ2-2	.	TGCGCCAGCACCACAGGGACCGCGAACACCGGGGAGCTGTTTTTT	CASTTGTANTGELFF
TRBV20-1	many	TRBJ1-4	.	TGCAGTGCTAACTACAGGGAGTTGGGTGAAAAACTGTTTTTT	CSANYRELGEKLFF
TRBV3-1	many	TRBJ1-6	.	TGTGCCAGCAGTCGCAGGGGTTATAATTCACCCCTCCACTTT	CASSRRGYNSPLHF
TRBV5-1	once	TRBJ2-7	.	TGCGCCAGCAGCTTGGGGCAGGTGATGGGCTACGAGCAGTACTTC	CASSLGQVMGYEQYF
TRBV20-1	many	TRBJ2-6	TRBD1	TGCAGTGCTAGAGACCTGGCAGGGGGTTCCTCTGGGGCCAACGTCCTGACTTTC	CSARDLAGGSSGANVLTF
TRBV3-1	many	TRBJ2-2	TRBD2	TGTGCCAGCAGGGGGACTAGAGACACCGGGGAGCTGTTTTTT	CASRGTRDTGELFF
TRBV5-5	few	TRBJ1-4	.	TGTGCCAGCAGCTTGTTGAACAGCTGGAATGAAAAACTGTTTTTT	CASSLLNSWNEKLFF
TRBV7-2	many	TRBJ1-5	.	TGTGCCAGCAGCTTAGGGGGGAGTCGCAATCAGCCCCAGCATTTT	CASSLGGSRNQPQHF
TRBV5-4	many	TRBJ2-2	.	TGTGCCAGCAGCTTGACTAGTGGTACCGGGGAGCTGTTTTTT	CASSLTSGTGELFF
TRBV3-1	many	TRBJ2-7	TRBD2	TGTGCCAGCAGCCATTGGGGGGCCCTAGCGGGAGAGCAGTACTTC	CASSHWGALAGEQYF
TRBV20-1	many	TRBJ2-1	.	TGCAGTGCTAGAGGACCCTCGGGTGAGCAGTTCTTC	CSARGPSGEQFF
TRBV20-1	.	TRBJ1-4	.	TGCAGTGCTAGAGATATATTGGGGGAAAAACTGTTTTTT	CSARDILGEKLFF
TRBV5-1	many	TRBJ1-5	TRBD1	TGCGCCAGCAGCTTGGGGTCGGGACAGGGGGCAGTGGGCAATCAGCCCCAGCATTTT	CASSLGSGQGAVGNQPQHF
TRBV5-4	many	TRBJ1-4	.	TGTGCCAGCAGCTCGGGGCTAGGGGCAACTAATGAAAAACTGTTTTTT	CASSSGLGATNEKLFF
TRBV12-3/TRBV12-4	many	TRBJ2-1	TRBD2	TGTGCCAGCAAAACCACAGGGACTAGCGGGGGGCGGGAGCAGTTCTTC	CASKTTGTSGGREQFF
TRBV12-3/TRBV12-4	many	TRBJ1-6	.	TGTGCCAGCAGTTTACAGGGTAATTCACCCCTCCACTTT	CASSLQGNSPLHF
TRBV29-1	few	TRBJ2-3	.	TGCAGCGTTGTGGGGGGGGGCATGGATACGCAGTATTTT	CSVVGGGMDTQYF
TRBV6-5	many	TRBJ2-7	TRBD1	TGTGCCAGCGCTCGGACAGGGGGTAGCTACGAGCAGTACTTC	CASARTGGSYEQYF
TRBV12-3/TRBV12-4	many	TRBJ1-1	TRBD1	TGTGCCAGCAGCCTCGGGACAGGGGGGGGAGGCACTGAAGCTTTCTTT	CASSLGTGGGGTEAFF
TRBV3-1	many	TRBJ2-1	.	TGTGCCAGCAGCCAAGATCTCTTTGTTTTCGGCTGGGCTTTCAGCTCCTACAATGAGCAGTTCTTC	CASSQDLFVFGWAFSSYNEQFF
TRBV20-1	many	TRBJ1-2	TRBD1	TGCAGTGCCCCGACAGGGTTCCATGGCTACACCTTC	CSAPTGFHGYTF
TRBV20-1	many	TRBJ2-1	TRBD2	TGCAGTGCTAGTGGGACTAGAATATCCTACAATGAGCAGTTCTTC	CSASGTRISYNEQFF
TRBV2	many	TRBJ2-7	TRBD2	TGTGCCAGCAGTGGTTGGATAGCGGGGACCTCCTACGAGCAGTACTTC	CASSGWIAGTSYEQYF
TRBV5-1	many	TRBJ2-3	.	TGCGCCAGCAGCCGACGAGATAGACTAGGGGCGGGGACAGATACGCAGTATTTT	CASSRRDRLGAGTDTQYF